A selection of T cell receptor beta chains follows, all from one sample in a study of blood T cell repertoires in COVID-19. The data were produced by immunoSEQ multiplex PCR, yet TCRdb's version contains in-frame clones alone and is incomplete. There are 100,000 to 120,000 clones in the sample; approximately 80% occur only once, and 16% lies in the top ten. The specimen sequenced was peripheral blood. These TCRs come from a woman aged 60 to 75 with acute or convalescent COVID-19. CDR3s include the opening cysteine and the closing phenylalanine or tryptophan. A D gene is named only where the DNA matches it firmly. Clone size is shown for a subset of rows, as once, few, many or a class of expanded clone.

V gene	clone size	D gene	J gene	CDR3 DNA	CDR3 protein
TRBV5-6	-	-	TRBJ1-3	TGTGCCAGCAGCTTGGGAGAGGAGCCTCCTTTT	CASSLGEEPPF
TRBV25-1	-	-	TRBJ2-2	TGTGCCAGCAGTGAATACGTGGGCGACGGGGAGCTGTTTTTT	CASSEYVGDGELFF
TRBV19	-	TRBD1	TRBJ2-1	TGTGCCAGTAGTATCCGACAGGGCTTCCATGAGCAGTTCTTC	CASSIRQGFHEQFF
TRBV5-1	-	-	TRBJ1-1	TGCGCCAGCAGCTTGGGTAACAGGGCAAGTGAAGCTTTCTTT	CASSLGNRASEAFF
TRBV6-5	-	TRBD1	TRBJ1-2	TGTGCCAGCAGCCGAAGAGGGACAGGGGGCGCCGACACCTTC	CASSRRGTGGADTF
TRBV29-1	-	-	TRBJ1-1	TGCAGCGTAACTTTTGGTGGTCGAGCTTTCTTT	CSVTFGGRAFF
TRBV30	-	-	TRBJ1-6	TGTGCCTGGAGCGGGGAGAGCTCCTATAATTCACCCCTCCACTTT	CAWSGESSYNSPLHF
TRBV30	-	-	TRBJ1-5	TGTGCCTGGAGTTCCTCCATGGCGGGGCCGAGCAATCAGCCCCAGCATTTT	CAWSSSMAGPSNQPQHF
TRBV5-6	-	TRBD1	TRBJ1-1	TGTGCCAGCAGCTTACAGGGGGCGAACACTGAAGCTTTCTTT	CASSLQGANTEAFF
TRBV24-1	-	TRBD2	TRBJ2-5	TGTGCCACCAGTGATTCGGCGGGGGGCCTGGCATTTGGGACCCAGTACTTC	CATSDSAGGLAFGTQYF
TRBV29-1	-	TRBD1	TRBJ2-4	TGCAGCGTCCGTTCGGGACAGCAAAACATTCAGTACTTC	CSVRSGQQNIQYF
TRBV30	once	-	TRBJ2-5	TGTGCCTGGAGTCCCGGAGAGACCCAGTACTTC	CAWSPGETQYF
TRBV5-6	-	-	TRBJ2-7	TGTGCCAGCAGCTACCAGGGCTACGAGCAGTACTTC	CASSYQGYEQYF
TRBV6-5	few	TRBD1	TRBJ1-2	TGTGCCAGCAGTTACGGGACAGGAGATTATGGCTACACCTTC	CASSYGTGDYGYTF
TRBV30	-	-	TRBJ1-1	TGTGCCTGGAGTGAGCAGGCACGAGAGGCTTTCTTT	CAWSEQAREAFF
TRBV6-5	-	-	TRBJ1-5	TGTGCCAGCAGTTACAGCCTTACCAGCAATCAGCCCCAGCATTTT	CASSYSLTSNQPQHF
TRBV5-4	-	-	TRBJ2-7	TGTGCCAGCAGCTTGGGGCAGGGGTGGTCATACGAGCAGTACTTC	CASSLGQGWSYEQYF
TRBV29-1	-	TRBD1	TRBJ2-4	TGCAGCGTGGGGGGACAGGGTGATGACATTCAGTACTTC	CSVGGQGDDIQYF
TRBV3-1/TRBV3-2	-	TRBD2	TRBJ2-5	TGTGCCAGCAGCCAACGGGGACGGGGGGGGACCCAGTACTTC	CASSQRGRGGTQYF
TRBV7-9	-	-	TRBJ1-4	TGTGCCAGCAGCTTCGAGGGCTGGGGTGGTGAAAAACTGTTTTTT	CASSFEGWGGEKLFF
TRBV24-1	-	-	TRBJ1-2	TGTGCCACCCGGGGGAGCTATGGCTACACCTTC	CATRGSYGYTF
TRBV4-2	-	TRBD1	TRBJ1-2	TGTGCCAGCAGCCAAGAGGACAGGGAATTTTCCGACTACACCTTC	CASSQEDREFSDYTF
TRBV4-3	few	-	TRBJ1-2	TGCGCCAGCAGCCAAGAGGTGGGCAGGAACTATGGCTACACCTTC	CASSQEVGRNYGYTF
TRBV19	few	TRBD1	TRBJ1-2	TGTGCCAGTAGCCAACCGACAGGGCAATCGGCAGGCTACACCTTC	CASSQPTGQSAGYTF
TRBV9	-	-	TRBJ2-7	TGTGCCATGCGCGGGGTGCAGTACTTC	CAMRGVQYF
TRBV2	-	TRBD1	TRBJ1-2	TGTGCCAGCGAAGTTAGGGGGCGGCGCGGCTACACCTTC	CASEVRGRRGYTF
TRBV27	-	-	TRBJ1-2	TGTGCCAGCGGGATAGGCCCCAGGGACTACTATGGCTACACCTTC	CASGIGPRDYYGYTF
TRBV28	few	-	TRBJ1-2	TGTGCCAGCAGTTTACCAGGGTATGGCTACACCTTC	CASSLPGYGYTF
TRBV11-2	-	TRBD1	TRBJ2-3	TGTGCCAGCAGCTCCGGACAGGGCACAGATACGCAGTATTTT	CASSSGQGTDTQYF
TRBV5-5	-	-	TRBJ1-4	TGTGCCAGCAGCTTGGGCCCTAGGGCAGGGGCTCGGGAAAAACTGTTTTTT	CASSLGPRAGAREKLFF
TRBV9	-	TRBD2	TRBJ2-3	TGTGCCAGCAGCGTAGTACTAGCGGCACCGTCTAGCACAGATACGCAGTATTTT	CASSVVLAAPSSTDTQYF
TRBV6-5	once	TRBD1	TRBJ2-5	TGTGCCAGCAGTCGTCCCGGGGACAGTGGGGAGACCCAGTACTTC	CASSRPGDSGETQYF
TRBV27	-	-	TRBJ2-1	TGTGCCAGCAGTTTACGGCAGGGACAATACAATGAGCAGTTCTTC	CASSLRQGQYNEQFF
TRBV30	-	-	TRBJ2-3	TGTGCCTGGAGTCCCCCCCGGGACTTACACACAGATACGCAGTATTTT	CAWSPPRDLHTDTQYF
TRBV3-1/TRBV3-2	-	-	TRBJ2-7	TGTGCCAGCAGCCAAGATATGTTTGGCGGGGCCTCCTACGAGCAGTACTTC	CASSQDMFGGASYEQYF
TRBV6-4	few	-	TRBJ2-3	TGTGCCAGCAGTCTGGACAGAACAGATACGCAGTATTTT	CASSLDRTDTQYF
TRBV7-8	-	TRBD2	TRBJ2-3	TGTGCCAGCAGCCTTAGCGGGGGGAATCGGGCAGATACGCAGTATTTT	CASSLSGGNRADTQYF
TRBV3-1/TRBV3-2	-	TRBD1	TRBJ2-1	TGTGCCAGCAGCCGGGACAGGGGGTACAATGAGCAGTTCTTC	CASSRDRGYNEQFF
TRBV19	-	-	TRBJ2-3	TGTGCCAGTAGCCTGTGGGGGGGCAGGATCGCAGATACGCAGTATTTT	CASSLWGGRIADTQYF
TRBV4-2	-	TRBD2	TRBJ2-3	TGTGCCAGCAGCGACCGGCTAGCGGGGACAGATACGCAGTATTTT	CASSDRLAGTDTQYF
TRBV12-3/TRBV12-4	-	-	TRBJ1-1	TGTGCCAGCAGGTTTGGAGACACTGAAGCTTTCTTT	CASRFGDTEAFF
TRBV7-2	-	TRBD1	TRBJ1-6	TGTGCCAGCAGGGGACAGAATAATTCACCCCTCCACTTT	CASRGQNNSPLHF